This T cell receptor beta chain derives from a study of blood T cell repertoires in COVID-19. Whole-study context: Samples of COVID-19 (acute and convalescent) were obtained from the United States, Italy and Spain. T cells, B-cell-depleted T cells, or PBMCs provided the cDNA or gDNA that served as material.

Per the germline V gene, CDR1 is SGDLS and CDR2 is YYNGEE. Trimming cost V 1 base and J 3 bases, with 10 bases left between them. This CDR3 is 14 amino acids long. Authors' processing steps: Reference gene primer amplification in the assay estimated nucleated cell counts. TCRdb keeps only in-frame clones here, not all; method: immunoSEQ multiplex PCR. Clone size and V and J calls were adopted from that table, with D and trimming inferred from the DNA. The sample includes about 210,000 clones, about 89% of them seen just once. This clone has more than one count but fewer than ten. This receptor was taken from a woman in her forties with acute or convalescent COVID-19. This rearrangement joins TRBV9 to TRBJ1-1, with a weak D call TRBD1 (6 bases). Material: peripheral blood. The CDR3 here is CASSVSGGHTEAFF. The CDR3 DNA follows: TGTGCCAGCAGCGTAAGTGGGGGCCACACTGAAGCTTTCTTT.